This record covers a single T cell receptor beta chain. The antigen is undetermined. The data originate from a study of T-cell reconstitution after alpha-beta-depleted transplantation in children. Study results and caveats: At one year after transplant, newly produced T cells mostly accounted for T-cell counts and diversity.

Preparation of the TCRbeta library involved a method that used unique molecular identifiers. MiXCR, run by TCRdb on the PCR reads, gives a single entry per CDR3 protein. The table records around 200,000 distinct CDR3 sequences, over 15% of them present only once. V was shortened by 0 bases and J by 4 bases, with 10 bases between the two germline ends. CDR1 is DFQATT, CDR2 SNEGSKA, per germline (reference sequence). This CDR3 region has 13 residues. The chain couples TRBV20-1 to TRBJ2-7, with D possibly matching TRBD2 (6 bases). The source is a male patient between 2 and 9 years old who had a stem cell transplant for acute lymphoblastic leukemia, so the T cells may come from the graft donor. Source: PBMCs, mostly from graft donor cells, taken 360 days after TCRalphabeta/CD19-depleted stem cell transplant. This chain's CDR3 is CSARDGGIYEQYF. The DNA of the CDR3 is TGCAGTGCTAGAGATGGAGGGATTTACGAGCAGTACTTC.